This T cell receptor beta chain was observed in a study of blood T cell repertoires in COVID-19. V was pared by 4 bases and J by 1 base, with 10 bases of the junction left unmatched. The CDR3 sequence is 19 residues long. Germline V CDR1 and CDR2: SNHLY, FYNNEI. Authors' methods: Reference gene primers were amplified, and this amplification served to estimate nucleated cell counts. Generated by immunoSEQ multiplex PCR, the TCRdb table keeps only in-frame clones and is missing some. That table is the source of V, J and clone size, and D and trimming were worked out from the DNA. The sample yields some 200,000 clones, around nine tenths seen once.

The source is a woman under 30 who had recovered from COVID-19. This chain joins TRBV2 and TRBJ2-5; TRBD2 agrees at 15 bases. Specimen: peripheral blood. The CDR3, as DNA: TGTGCCAGCAGTGTCCCCGGGACTAGCGGGGGGCCTTCCCAAGAGACCCAGTACTTC. Its translation is CASSVPGTSGGPSQETQYF.